This T cell receptor (beta chain) originates from a study of T-cell memory formation after mild COVID-19. General study points: Clones that contracted from day 15 to 85 had balanced CD4/CD8; later expanders were CD4+ biased.

TCRdb itself ran the 5' RACE reads through MiXCR, one entry per CDR3 protein. The sample yields about 360,000 distinct CDR3 sequences, 10% to 15% seen once. This clonotype was observed a handful of times. Its antigen is not identified. Germline CDR1 is SGHTA and CDR2 is FQGNSA. The CDR3 spans 17 residues. V dropped 7 bases and J dropped 3 bases, with 24 bases sitting between them. V is TRBV7-2 and J is TRBJ1-2; perhaps TRBD1 as D (5 bases). The clonotype originates from a man between 18 and 29 years old who had mild COVID-19 (a few samples of this study predate the infection). Cell type and time point are not known. The source material was PBMCs or a T cell subset sorted from them (not recorded which). CDR3 sequence (DNA): TGTGCCAGCACCCGGTTTGGCGGGCCCGGGGGGTACTATGGCTACACCTTC. Its translation is CASTRFGGPGGYYGYTF. The full variable domain, rest sourced from reference TRBV7-2 and TRBJ1-2, is GAGVSQSPSNKVTEKGKDVELRCDPISGHTALYWYRQSLGQGLEFLIYFQGNSAPDKSGLPSDRFSAERTGGSVSTLTIQRTQQEDSAVYLCASTRFGGPGGYYGYTFGSGTRLTVV.